The 17 T cell receptor beta chains below all came from one sample that was sequenced in a study of CD8 T cell repertoires and HIV-1 epitope variants (dated by TCRdb to 2018 to 2021). The library came from the immunoSEQ multiplex PCR assay. Held by TCRdb, this immuneACCESS table contains in-frame sequences only and omits some clones. Under half of the omission traces to an unresolved V gene where checked; the cause of the rest is unknown. The sample has about 5,000 clones on record, under 70% of them singletons. The ten most abundant clones make up over 30% of the sample. For these receptors, no antigen is known. The sample was cultured CD8+ T cells derived from PBMCs. Receptors originate from a male donor with HIV.

This sequence joins TRBV11-1 and TRBJ2-7; TRBD1 matches 7 bases. Trimming took 2 bases from V and 2 from J; bases not matched to a gene: 0. Germline lookup yields CDR1 SGHAT and CDR2 FQDESV (reference sequence). The CDR3 length is 13 residues. In DNA, the CDR3 is TGTGCCAGCAGCTTACAGGGGGCCTACGAGCAGTACTTC. The encoded protein is CASSLQGAYEQYF. Full variable domain (rest looked up from reference TRBV11-1 and TRBJ2-7): EAEVAQSPRYKITEKSQAVAFWCDPISGHATLYWYRQILGQGPELLVQFQDESVVDDSQLPKDRFSAERLKGVDSTLKIQPAELGDSAMYLCASSLQGAYEQYFGPGTRLTVT.

The V and J genes are TRBV5-6 and TRBJ1-6; no reliable D call. The CDR3 sequence is 13 residues long. The germline V gene encodes CDR1 SGHDT and CDR2 YYEEEE. Trimming took 0 bases from V and 9 from J, leaving 7 bases between them. For the CDR3, the DNA is TGTGCCAGCAGCTTGGGTGCGGTTTCACCCCTCCACTTT. Protein product: CASSLGAVSPLHF.

The V call is TRBV6-6, the J call TRBJ2-5, with 8 bases that match TRBD1. This CDR3 region has 14 residues. Germline CDR1 is MNHNY and CDR2 is SVGAGI (reference sequence). The junction had 1 base not matched to a gene; V was cut back by 4 bases and J by 0 bases. The CDR3 nucleotides read TGTGCCAGCAGTTCGGACAGGGACCAAGAGACCCAGTACTTC. This codes for CASSSDRDQETQYF.

The chain links TRBV27 to TRBJ2-5; D might be TRBD1 or TRBD2, each matching 5 bases. The DNA end lines up better with TRBJ2-7; the J call may be wrong. The germline CDR1 and CDR2 sequences are MNHEY and SMNVEV (reference sequence). The CDR3 consists of 17 residues. The CDR3 reads CASSTHFEGLSSYEQYF. The CDR3, as DNA: TGTGCCAGCAGTACCCACTTTGAGGGGTTAAGCTCCTACGAGCAGTACTTC.

A few counts support this clone. Written as DNA, the CDR3 is TGTGCCAGCAGTCACTCCCGGGCCTTGGGTCTGGACGAGCAGTACTTC. It codes for CASSHSRALGLDEQYF. The V call is TRBV2, the J call TRBJ2-7, with no clear D. With 5 bases removed from V and 5 bases from J, the gap between germline ends came to 22 bases. The CDR3 length is 16 residues. Germline CDR1 is SNHLY and CDR2 is FYNNEI.

This clone was seen just once. The J gene is TRBJ2-2, the V gene TRBV2; the D gene is possibly TRBD1 (5 bases). CDR1 is SNHLY and CDR2 is FYNNEI in the germline V gene. V was trimmed by 6 bases and J by 6 bases, leaving 11 bases between them. This CDR3 is built from 13 residues. CDR3: CASSPWGAGELFF. CDR3 in DNA: TGTGCCAGCAGCCCGTGGGGCGCCGGGGAGCTGTTTTTT.

V is TRBV7-2 and J is TRBJ2-3; D not certain. CDR1 is SGHTA and CDR2 is FQGNSA in the germline V gene. The CDR3 runs 16 residues. Deletions cut 2 bases from V and 0 bases from J, with 12 bases between. Here the CDR3 DNA reads TGTGCCAGCAGCTTATTAGCCCCCCCTAGCACAGATACGCAGTATTTT. This translates into CASSLLAPPSTDTQYF.

This clone was recorded a few times. V usage is TRBV7-9 and J usage is TRBJ2-1, with D perhaps matching TRBD2 (6 bases). The V gene's germline CDR1 is SEHNR and CDR2 FQNEAQ (reference sequence). V was trimmed by 5 bases and J by 7 bases, leaving 12 bases between them. The CDR3 covers 13 residues. CDR3 sequence (DNA): TGTGCCAGCAGCCACGGGACTGAGAATGAGCAGTTCTTC. This sequence encodes CASSHGTENEQFF.

This clone was picked up a small number of times. This chain uses TRBV4-1 with TRBJ1-1, with D unresolved. The ends were cut back, 2 bases at V and 4 bases at J, with 11 bases in the middle. The germline V gene has CDR1 MGHRA and CDR2 YSYEKL. This CDR3 spans 14 amino acids. The CDR3 region is CASSQSGGVTEAFF. The CDR3 nucleotides read TGCGCCAGCAGCCAATCGGGTGGGGTCACTGAAGCTTTCTTT.

The CDR3 protein is CASSQEGGGEHDTQYF. CDR3 bases: TGCGCCAGCAGCCAAGAGGGCGGGGGGGAGCACGATACGCAGTATTTT. The V gene is TRBV4-3, the J gene TRBJ2-3; 9 nucleotides align to TRBD2. This CDR3 contains 16 residues. Germline V gene lookup returns CDR1 LGHNA and CDR2 YSLEER. Trimming took 0 bases from V and 6 from J; bases not matched to a gene: 7.

V gene TRBV2 combines with J gene TRBJ1-5; D gene ambiguous. Looked up from germline, CDR1 is SNHLY and CDR2 is FYNNEI. The length of the CDR3 is 13 residues. V lost 2 bases, J lost 4 bases, and 6 bases lay in between. CDR3 region: CASSEMENQPQHF. The CDR3 coding sequence is TGTGCCAGCAGTGAAATGGAAAATCAGCCCCAGCATTTT.

The gene calls are TRBV7-3 and TRBJ2-2, with D tentatively TRBD1 (6 bases). From germline, CDR1 is SGHTA and CDR2 FQGTGA. The CDR3 has 14 residues. V was pared by 5 bases and J by 6 bases, with 13 bases between. The CDR3 nucleotides are TGTGCCAGCAGCCCCGGACAGAGCCCCGGGGAGCTGTTTTTT. It translates to CASSPGQSPGELFF.

The CDR3 DNA follows: TGTGCCAGCAGTTTAGAAGGGTACCCACTTTGGGGCTACACCTTC. Translating gives CASSLEGYPLWGYTF. The rearrangement joins TRBV28 to TRBJ1-2; D gene unclear. V was trimmed by 2 bases and J by 8 bases, leaving 18 bases between them. There are 15 residues in the CDR3. CDR1 is MDHEN and CDR2 is SYDVKM in the germline V gene.

This clone has only a few counts. The chain combines TRBV4-1 with TRBJ2-1; D unresolved. Per the germline V gene, CDR1 is MGHRA and CDR2 is YSYEKL. Trimming cost V 4 bases and J 4 bases, with 11 bases left between them. CDR3 size: 14 residues. CDR3 residues: CASSRIGDYNEQFF. The CDR3 DNA reads TGCGCCAGCAGCCGTATAGGCGATTACAATGAGCAGTTCTTC.

The V and J genes are TRBV9 and TRBJ2-3, with 14 bases identical to TRBD2. This CDR3 comprises 16 residues. Looked up from germline, CDR1 is SGDLS and CDR2 is YYNGEE. V was pared by 4 bases and J by 2 bases, with 3 bases of the junction left unmatched. This CDR3 is CASSPTSGGVTDTQYF. The CDR3 coding sequence is TGTGCCAGCAGCCCGACTAGCGGGGGGGTCACAGATACGCAGTATTTT.

The V call is TRBV5-1, the J call TRBJ2-7, with 7 bases fitting TRBD1. V lost 4 bases and J lost 5; bases outside the gene matches: 9. The germline V gene has CDR1 SGHRS and CDR2 YFSETQ. The CDR3 runs to 14 residues. The chain's CDR3 is CASSDGDRAHEQYF. The CDR3 nucleotides are TGCGCCAGCAGCGACGGAGACAGGGCCCACGAGCAGTACTTC. Supplemented by reference TRBV5-1 and TRBJ2-7, the full variable domain reads KAGVTQTPRYLIKTRGQQVTLSCSPISGHRSVSWYQQTPGQGLQFLFEYFSETQRNKGNFPGRFSGRQFSNSRSEMNVSTLELGDSALYLCASSDGDRAHEQYFGPGTRLTVT.

In its sample, this clone was seen a few times. This sequence joins TRBV4-1 and TRBJ2-2, with D perhaps given as TRBD1 or TRBD2 (7 bases each). The germline CDR1 and CDR2 sequences are MGHRA and YSYEKL. V was clipped by 0 bases and J by 5 bases, with 16 bases between them. The CDR3 length is 17 residues. The CDR3 region is CASSQDEGGGRTGELFF. The CDR3 bases are TGCGCCAGCAGCCAAGATGAGGGAGGGGGCCGGACCGGGGAGCTGTTTTTT.